Listed below are T cell receptor beta chains from one sample, sequenced in a study of blood T cell repertoires in COVID-19. TCRdb's table, derived via immunoSEQ multiplex PCR, lists solely in-frame clones and lacks some. The table includes around 250,000 clones, about 91% detected once. Sequenced: PBMCs or T cells enriched from blood (not recorded which). Source of these receptors: a man in his forties who had been exposed to COVID-19. Each CDR3 is given without its conserved first and last residue. Not every row has a clone size; where given, it reads once, few, many or a size class.

J: TRBJ2-6
size: -
V: TRBV7-9
CDR3: ASSSGTGNNVLT

J: TRBJ2-2
size: -
V: TRBV24-1
CDR3: ATSDFRGVNTGELF

J: TRBJ2-1
size: -
V: TRBV2
CDR3: ASSSDRNNEQF

J: TRBJ2-5
size: once
V: TRBV10-3
CDR3: ATSFRETQY

J: TRBJ2-1
size: -
V: TRBV6-1
CDR3: ASSDVPSGRAGEQF

J: TRBJ2-1
size: -
V: TRBV9
CDR3: ASSLAAQGNEQF

J: TRBJ2-7
size: -
V: TRBV15
CDR3: ATSRDPLAGSYEQY

J: TRBJ2-3
size: -
V: TRBV11-1
CDR3: ASSFDRLEITDTQY

J: TRBJ2-7
size: -
V: TRBV27
CDR3: ASRGLSGRLSYEQY

J: TRBJ2-7
size: -
V: TRBV7-2
CDR3: ASSWPGQASYEQY

J: TRBJ1-2
size: -
V: TRBV2
CDR3: ASSTKTANYGYT

J: TRBJ2-3
size: once
V: TRBV9
CDR3: ASSTRLAGYTDTQY

J: TRBJ2-2
size: once
V: TRBV5-4
CDR3: ASSLGSGSGELF

J: TRBJ2-7
size: -
V: TRBV7-9
CDR3: ASSLAGRGIDNEQY

J: TRBJ1-1
size: -
V: TRBV27
CDR3: ASSHSVQGLIMNTEAF

J: TRBJ2-3
size: -
V: TRBV7-9
CDR3: ASSLVVGLAGKDTQY

J: TRBJ1-2
size: -
V: TRBV19
CDR3: ASSIGDGTYYGYT

J: TRBJ1-2
size: -
V: TRBV27
CDR3: ASKEGATYGYT

J: TRBJ1-6
size: once
V: TRBV5-4
CDR3: ASSLVTDSPLH

J: TRBJ2-7
size: -
V: TRBV2
CDR3: ASSEFRDRSYEQY

J: TRBJ2-7
size: -
V: TRBV9
CDR3: ASSQGGTGVEQY

J: TRBJ2-1
size: -
V: TRBV29-1
CDR3: SVESAGGRPSGLSYNEQF

J: TRBJ2-3
size: -
V: TRBV7-9
CDR3: ASSLALAGGHTDTQY

J: TRBJ2-7
size: -
V: TRBV7-2
CDR3: ASSSDLTTEQY

J: TRBJ1-3
size: -
V: TRBV25-1
CDR3: ASSEFSGNSGNTIY

J: TRBJ2-3
size: -
V: TRBV24-1
CDR3: ATSVSGRAGDTQY

J: TRBJ1-1
size: -
V: TRBV7-2
CDR3: ASSLVQGANTEAF

J: TRBJ2-3
size: -
V: TRBV29-1
CDR3: SVELRGGVGGSAVQY

J: TRBJ2-7
size: -
V: TRBV6-2/TRBV6-3
CDR3: ASSWVGTGIPYEQY

J: TRBJ2-2
size: -
V: TRBV6-5
CDR3: ASTNTGELF

J: TRBJ1-2
size: -
V: TRBV28
CDR3: ASSLRFYGYT

J: TRBJ1-1
size: -
V: TRBV20-1
CDR3: SAKSWTEAF

J: TRBJ2-5
size: -
V: TRBV20-1
CDR3: SASNRGHRGRQETQY

J: TRBJ2-2
size: -
V: TRBV2
CDR3: AGGRGVNTGELF

J: TRBJ1-1
size: -
V: TRBV7-2
CDR3: ASSLGQVNEAF

J: TRBJ2-7
size: -
V: TRBV6-2/TRBV6-3
CDR3: ASSYPPRQRSYEQY

J: TRBJ1-4
size: -
V: TRBV11-2
CDR3: ASSLGQGSEKLF

J: TRBJ2-4
size: -
V: TRBV28
CDR3: ASSPHGLYIQY

J: TRBJ2-7
size: -
V: TRBV18
CDR3: ASSPPGGQGSEQY

J: TRBJ1-1
size: -
V: TRBV12-3/TRBV12-4
CDR3: ASNSQENTEAF

J: TRBJ2-7
size: -
V: TRBV11-3
CDR3: ASSLGQGSEQY

J: TRBJ2-1
size: -
V: TRBV9
CDR3: ASSVATYYNEQF

J: TRBJ2-6
size: -
V: TRBV5-1
CDR3: ASSSGQPSGANVLT

J: TRBJ1-2
size: -
V: TRBV19
CDR3: ASSPIREFNYGYT

J: TRBJ1-6
size: -
V: TRBV9
CDR3: ASSADIYNSPLH

J: TRBJ2-3
size: -
V: TRBV19
CDR3: ASSIGEGSSDTQY

J: TRBJ2-3
size: -
V: TRBV27
CDR3: ASSASPPSGRSSSTDTQY

J: TRBJ2-1
size: -
V: TRBV24-1
CDR3: ATSWADGYNEQF

J: TRBJ2-1
size: -
V: TRBV2
CDR3: ASTLSGRVGNEQF

J: TRBJ2-3
size: -
V: TRBV19
CDR3: ASSIGDRVLADTQY

J: TRBJ1-5
size: -
V: TRBV28
CDR3: ASSLLTGILQPQH

J: TRBJ1-6
size: -
V: TRBV7-9
CDR3: ASSFTGTNNSPLH

J: TRBJ2-7
size: few
V: TRBV5-6
CDR3: ASSFDPWTGLKQY

J: TRBJ1-4
size: -
V: TRBV7-9
CDR3: ASSLDRGINEKLF

J: TRBJ1-1
size: -
V: TRBV11-2
CDR3: ASSPRRNTEAF

J: TRBJ1-1
size: few
V: TRBV6-2/TRBV6-3
CDR3: ASTPTEIYTEAF